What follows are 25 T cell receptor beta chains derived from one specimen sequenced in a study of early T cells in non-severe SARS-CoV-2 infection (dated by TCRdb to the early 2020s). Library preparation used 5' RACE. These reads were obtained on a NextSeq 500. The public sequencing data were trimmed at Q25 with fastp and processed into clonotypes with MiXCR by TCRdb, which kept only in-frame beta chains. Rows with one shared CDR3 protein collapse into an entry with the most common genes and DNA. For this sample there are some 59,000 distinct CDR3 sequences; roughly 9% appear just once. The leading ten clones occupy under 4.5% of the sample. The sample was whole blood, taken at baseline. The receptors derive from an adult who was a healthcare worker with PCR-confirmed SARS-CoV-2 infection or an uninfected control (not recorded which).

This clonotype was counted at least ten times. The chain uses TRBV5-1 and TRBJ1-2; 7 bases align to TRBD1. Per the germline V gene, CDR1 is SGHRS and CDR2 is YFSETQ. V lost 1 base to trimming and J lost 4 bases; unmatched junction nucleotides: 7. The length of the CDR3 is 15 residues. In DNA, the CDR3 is TGCGCCAGCAGCTTGTCGACAGGGACACCCTATGGCTACACCTTC. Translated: CASSLSTGTPYGYTF.

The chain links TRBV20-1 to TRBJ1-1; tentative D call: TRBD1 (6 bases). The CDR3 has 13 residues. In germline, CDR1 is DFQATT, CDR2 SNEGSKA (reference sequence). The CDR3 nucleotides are TGCAGACCTAAGGGGGGGATGAACACTGAAGCTTTCTTT. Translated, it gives CRPKGGMNTEAFF.

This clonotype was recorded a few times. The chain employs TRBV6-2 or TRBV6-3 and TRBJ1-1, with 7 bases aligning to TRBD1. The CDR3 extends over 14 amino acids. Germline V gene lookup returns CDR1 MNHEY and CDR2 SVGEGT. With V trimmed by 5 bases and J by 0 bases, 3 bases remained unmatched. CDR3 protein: CASSTTGVNTEAFF. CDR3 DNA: TGTGCCAGCAGTACCACAGGGGTGAACACTGAAGCTTTCTTT.

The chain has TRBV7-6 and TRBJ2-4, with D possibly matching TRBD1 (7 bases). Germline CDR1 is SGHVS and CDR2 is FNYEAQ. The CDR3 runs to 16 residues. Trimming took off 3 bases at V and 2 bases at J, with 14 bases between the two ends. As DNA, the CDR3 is TGTGCCAGCAGCTTGGGCAGGGGGAGGACCAAAAACATTCAGTACTTC. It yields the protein CASSLGRGRTKNIQYF.

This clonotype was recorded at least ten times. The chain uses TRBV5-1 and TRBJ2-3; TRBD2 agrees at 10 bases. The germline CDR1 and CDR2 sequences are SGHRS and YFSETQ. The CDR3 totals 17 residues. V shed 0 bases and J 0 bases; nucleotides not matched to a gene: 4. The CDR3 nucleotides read TGCGCCAGCAGCTTGGGACGGACTAGCGGAAGCACAGATACGCAGTATTTT. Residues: CASSLGRTSGSTDTQYF.

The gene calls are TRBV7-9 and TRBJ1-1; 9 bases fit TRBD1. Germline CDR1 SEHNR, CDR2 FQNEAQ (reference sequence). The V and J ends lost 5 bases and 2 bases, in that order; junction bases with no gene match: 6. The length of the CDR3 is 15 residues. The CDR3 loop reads CASSPWDRVNTEAFF. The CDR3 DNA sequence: TGTGCCAGCAGCCCCTGGGACAGGGTCAACACTGAAGCTTTCTTT.

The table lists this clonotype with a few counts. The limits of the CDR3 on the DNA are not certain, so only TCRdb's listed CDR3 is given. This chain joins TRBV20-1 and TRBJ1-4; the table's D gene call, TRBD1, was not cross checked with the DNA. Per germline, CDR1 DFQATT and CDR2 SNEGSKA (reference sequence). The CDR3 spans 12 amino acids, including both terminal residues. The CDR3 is CSASCRVKNCFF.

CDR3 DNA: TGTGCCAGTAGTGTACCGGGACGGAGATACGAGCAGTACTTC. Translated, it gives CASSVPGRRYEQYF. The V gene is TRBV19, the J gene TRBJ2-7; either TRBD1 or TRBD2 may fit D (5 bases each). Trimming removed 5 bases at V and 4 bases at J, with 15 bases between. The CDR3 is 14 residues long. Per germline, CDR1 LNHDA and CDR2 SQIVND (reference sequence).

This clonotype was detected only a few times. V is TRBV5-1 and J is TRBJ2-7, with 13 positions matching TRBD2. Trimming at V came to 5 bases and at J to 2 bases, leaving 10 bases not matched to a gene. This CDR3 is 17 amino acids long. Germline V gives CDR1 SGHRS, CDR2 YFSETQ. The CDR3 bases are TGCGCCAGCAGTTATTATCCCGGGACTAGCGGGGCCTACGAGCAGTACTTC. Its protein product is CASSYYPGTSGAYEQYF.

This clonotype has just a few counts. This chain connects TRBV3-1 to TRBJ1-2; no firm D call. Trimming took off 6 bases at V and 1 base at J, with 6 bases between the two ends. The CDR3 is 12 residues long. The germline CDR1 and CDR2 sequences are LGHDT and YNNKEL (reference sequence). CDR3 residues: CASSSSNYGYTF. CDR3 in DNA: TGTGCCAGCAGTAGCAGTAACTATGGCTACACCTTC.

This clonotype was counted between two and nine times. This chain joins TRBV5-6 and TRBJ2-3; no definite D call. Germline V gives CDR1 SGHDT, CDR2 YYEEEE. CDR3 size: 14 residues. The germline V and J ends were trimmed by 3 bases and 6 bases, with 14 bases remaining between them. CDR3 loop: CASSWGWGSDTQYF. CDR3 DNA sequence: TGTGCCAGCAGCTGGGGATGGGGATCGGATACGCAGTATTTT.

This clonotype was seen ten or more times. The CDR3 DNA reads TGTGCCAGCAGCTTAACAGGGCCTAGCTCCTACAATGAGCAGTTCTTC. Protein sequence: CASSLTGPSSYNEQFF. This sequence joins TRBV7-3 and TRBJ2-1; D ambiguous. This CDR3 is built from 16 residues. V gave up 0 bases and J gave up 0 bases, with 9 bases separating them. CDR1 is SGHTA and CDR2 is FQGTGA in the germline V gene.

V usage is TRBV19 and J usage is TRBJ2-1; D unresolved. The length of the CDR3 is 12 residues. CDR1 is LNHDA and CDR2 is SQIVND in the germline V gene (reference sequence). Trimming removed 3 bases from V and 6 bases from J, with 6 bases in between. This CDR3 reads CASSISPNEQFF. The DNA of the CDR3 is TGTGCCAGTAGTATCTCCCCCAATGAGCAGTTCTTC.

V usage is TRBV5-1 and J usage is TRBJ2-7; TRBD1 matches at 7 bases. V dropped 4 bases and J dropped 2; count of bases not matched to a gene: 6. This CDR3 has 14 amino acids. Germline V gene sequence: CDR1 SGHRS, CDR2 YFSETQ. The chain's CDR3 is CASSHRDRTYEQYF. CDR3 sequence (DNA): TGCGCCAGCAGCCATCGGGACAGAACCTACGAGCAGTACTTC.

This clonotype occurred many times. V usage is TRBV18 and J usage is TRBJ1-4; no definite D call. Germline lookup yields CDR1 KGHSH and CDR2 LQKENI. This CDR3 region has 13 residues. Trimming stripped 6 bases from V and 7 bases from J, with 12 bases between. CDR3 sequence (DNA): TGTGCCAGCTCCCCGGAGTACGGTGAAAAACTGTTTTTT. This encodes CASSPEYGEKLFF.

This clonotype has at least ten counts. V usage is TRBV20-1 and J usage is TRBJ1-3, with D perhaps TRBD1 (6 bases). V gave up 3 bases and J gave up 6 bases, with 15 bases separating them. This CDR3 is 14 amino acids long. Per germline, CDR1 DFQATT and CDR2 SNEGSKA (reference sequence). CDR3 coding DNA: TGCAGTGCTAGTCGCCCACGGACAGCAAACACCATATATTTT. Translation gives CSASRPRTANTIYF.

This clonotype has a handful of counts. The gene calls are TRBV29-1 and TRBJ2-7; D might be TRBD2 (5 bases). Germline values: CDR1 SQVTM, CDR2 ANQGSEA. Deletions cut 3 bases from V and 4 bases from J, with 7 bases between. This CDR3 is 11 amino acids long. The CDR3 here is CSVDRGYEQYF. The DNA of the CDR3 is TGCAGCGTTGATCGCGGGTACGAGCAGTACTTC.

As DNA, the CDR3 is TGTGCCTGGAGCCTGGAGCGGGGTGAAAACACCATATATTTT. It encodes CAWSLERGENTIYF. The chain couples TRBV30 to TRBJ1-3; D gene ambiguous. The CDR3 sequence is 14 residues long. Trimming took off 3 bases at V and 6 bases at J, with 15 bases between the two ends. The V gene's germline CDR1 is GTSNPN and CDR2 SVGIG (reference sequence).

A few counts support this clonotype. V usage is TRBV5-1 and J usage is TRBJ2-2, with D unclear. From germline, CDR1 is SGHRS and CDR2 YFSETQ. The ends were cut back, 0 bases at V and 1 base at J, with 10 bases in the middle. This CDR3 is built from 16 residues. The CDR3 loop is CASSLEGRRNTGELFF. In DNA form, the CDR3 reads TGCGCCAGCAGCTTGGAAGGTAGAAGGAACACCGGGGAGCTGTTTTTT.

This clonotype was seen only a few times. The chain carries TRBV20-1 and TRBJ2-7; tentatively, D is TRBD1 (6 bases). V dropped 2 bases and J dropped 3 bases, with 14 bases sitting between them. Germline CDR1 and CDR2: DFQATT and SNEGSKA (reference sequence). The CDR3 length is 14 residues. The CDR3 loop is CSARSRDNLYEQYF. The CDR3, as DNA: TGCAGTGCTAGATCCCGGGACAACCTCTACGAGCAGTACTTC.

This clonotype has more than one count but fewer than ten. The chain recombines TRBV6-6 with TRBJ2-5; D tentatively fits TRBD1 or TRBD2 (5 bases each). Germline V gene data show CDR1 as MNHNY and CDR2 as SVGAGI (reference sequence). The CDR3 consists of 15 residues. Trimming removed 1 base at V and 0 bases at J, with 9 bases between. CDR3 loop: CASSYLGEYQETQYF. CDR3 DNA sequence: TGTGCCAGCAGTTACTTGGGGGAGTACCAAGAGACCCAGTACTTC.

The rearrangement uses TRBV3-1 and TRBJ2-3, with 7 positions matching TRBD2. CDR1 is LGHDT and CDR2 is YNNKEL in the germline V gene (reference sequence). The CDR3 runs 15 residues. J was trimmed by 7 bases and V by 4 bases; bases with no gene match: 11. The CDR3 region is CASSPPVPGLYTQYF. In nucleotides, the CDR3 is TGTGCCAGCAGCCCTCCTGTTCCGGGACTATATACGCAGTATTTT.

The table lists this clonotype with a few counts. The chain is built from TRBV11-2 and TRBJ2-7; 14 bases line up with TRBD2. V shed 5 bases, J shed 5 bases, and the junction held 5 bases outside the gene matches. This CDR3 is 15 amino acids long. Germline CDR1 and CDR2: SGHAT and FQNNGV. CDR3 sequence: CASSMGTSGGHEQYF. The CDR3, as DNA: TGTGCCAGCAGCATGGGGACTAGCGGGGGCCACGAGCAGTACTTC.

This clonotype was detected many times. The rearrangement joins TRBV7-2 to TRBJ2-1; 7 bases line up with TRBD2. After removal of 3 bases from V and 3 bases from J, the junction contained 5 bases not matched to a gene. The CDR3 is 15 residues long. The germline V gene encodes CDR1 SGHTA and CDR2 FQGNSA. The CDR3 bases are TGTGCCAGCAGCTTGAGCGGGGAGCTCTACAATGAGCAGTTCTTC. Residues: CASSLSGELYNEQFF.

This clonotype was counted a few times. The DNA for the CDR3 is TGTGCCAGCACTTCAGGCAATCAGCCCCAGCATTTT. It is translated as CASTSGNQPQHF. V usage is TRBV12-3 or TRBV12-4 and J usage is TRBJ1-5; D uncertain. V gave up 7 bases and J gave up 2 bases, with 6 bases separating them. There are 12 residues in the CDR3.